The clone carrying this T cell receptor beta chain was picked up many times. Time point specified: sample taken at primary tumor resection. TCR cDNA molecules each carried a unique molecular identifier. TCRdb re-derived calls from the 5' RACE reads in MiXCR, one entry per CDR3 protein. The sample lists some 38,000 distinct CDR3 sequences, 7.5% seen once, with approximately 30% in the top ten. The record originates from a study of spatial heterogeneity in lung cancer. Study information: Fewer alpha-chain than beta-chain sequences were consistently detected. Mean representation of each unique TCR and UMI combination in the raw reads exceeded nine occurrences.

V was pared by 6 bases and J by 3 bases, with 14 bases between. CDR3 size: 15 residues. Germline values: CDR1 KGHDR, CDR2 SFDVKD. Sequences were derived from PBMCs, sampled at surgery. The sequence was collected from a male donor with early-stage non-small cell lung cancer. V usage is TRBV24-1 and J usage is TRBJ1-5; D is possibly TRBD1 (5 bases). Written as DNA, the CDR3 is TGTGCCACCAGTAAAGGGGCCACCTCCAATCAGCCCCAGCATTTT. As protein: CATSKGATSNQPQHF.